This T cell receptor (beta chain) is from a study of blood T cells in healthy people across ages. For the second PCR, which ran for about 7 to 11 cycles, a sample-barcoded 5' primer and a J-beta primer mix were used. Sequencing recovered at least 3 million CDR3-containing paired-end reads from each sample. TCRdb passed the 5' RACE reads through MiXCR, listing each CDR3 protein once. The sample consists of about 1.5 million distinct CDR3 sequences, about 45% of them appearing once. The CDR3 is 13 amino acids. Trimming took off 8 bases at V and 0 bases at J, with 10 bases between the two ends. The germline gives CDR1 KGHSH, CDR2 LQKENI. Broader study findings: From one million sequenced T cells, diversity estimates were lower bounds.

As concerns this clonotype: The antigen is not known.

V usage is TRBV18 and J usage is TRBJ1-1; D ambiguous. This sequence was found in a woman aged 18-29 years in good health. The sample taken for sequencing was blood. The CDR3 DNA sequence: TGTGCCAGCAGTCCAGAACTGAACACTGAAGCTTTCTTT. Translating gives CASSPELNTEAFF.